The clone carrying this TCR beta chain was detected a few times. TCRdb reanalysed the 5' RACE reads using MiXCR and keeps one entry per CDR3 protein. The data contain about 690,000 distinct CDR3 sequences, around 20% of them singletons. The source of the sample is a study of identical twins. The CDR3 sequence is 13 residues long. Deletions cut 6 bases from V and 4 bases from J, with 12 bases between. Another study also made use of these data, one on T cells expressing NK-cell markers. That publication notes: In more than five donors, dominant CD3+CD56+NKG2C+ clonotypes ranked among the top 10 CD8+ clonotypes.

Sequencing was performed on PBMCs. The chain combines TRBV12-3 or TRBV12-4 with TRBJ2-5, with D unclear. The sequence was obtained from a woman under 30 in good health. Written as DNA, the CDR3 is TGTGCCAGCAGGATTAGCTTAGCAGAGACCCAGTACTTC. Translated, it gives CASRISLAETQYF.